This T cell receptor (beta chain) was found in a study of T-cell memory formation after mild COVID-19 (dated by TCRdb to the early 2020s). About the study as a whole: TCR sequence clusters from the two donors were found to be largely donor specific. T-cell clones expanding and contracting after mild COVID-19 in two donors were tracked by longitudinal TCRalpha and TCRbeta repertoire sequencing. The cohort was made up of two young adult volunteers, one female and one male, who were previously healthy.

Between the V and J ends, shortened by 5 bases and 8 bases respectively, the junction contains 13 bases. From the cysteine through the phenylalanine, the CDR3 covers 13 amino acids. Only the CDR3 DNA stays, 39 bases, in frame from base 1. Study-level results and caveats: The study included only a couple of mild cases, and larger cohorts that include severe cases with pre-infection samples were judged to be necessary. The second-wave clones that peaked on day 37 were not confirmed to be SARS-CoV-2 specific. The detection of some responding clones in pre-infection memory suggests that pre-existing cross-reactive memory T cells joined the SARS-CoV-2 response. Contracting CD4+ clones were found mainly in CM and EM memory subsets, while CD8+ clones were enriched in EMRA. Balanced CD4/CD8 phenotypes were observed for clones contracting from day 15 to 85, whereas a bias towards CD4+ was observed for a second wave of clones expanding from day 15 to 37.

For sequencing, an Illumina NovaSeq 6000 was employed. TCRalpha and TCRbeta cDNA libraries were constructed by 5'RACE with constant-segment primers, with sample barcodes and unique molecular identifiers being introduced. Trizol reagent was used to extract RNA from every sample. Libraries were amplified in two PCR steps, with a second sample barcode and Illumina TruSeq adapters added in the second step. Sequencing of libraries was performed on an Illumina NovaSeq with 2 x 150 bp paired-end reads. The study's own analysis went as follows. Reads were demultiplexed and collapsed into UMI-guided consensus sequences with migec v1.2.7. Using mixcr v2.1.11, the UMI consensuses were aligned to TRA and TRB V and J templates and assembled into clonotypes. Clonotypes were classified as expanded or contracted when called significant by both edgeR and NoisET, with noise models trained on biological replicates. For edgeR calls, the thresholds were a false discovery rate-adjusted p below 0.01 and a log2 fold-change of 1. As an exploratory analysis of dynamics, max-normalized trajectories of the 1000 most abundant clonotypes were examined by PCA with hierarchical clustering. The CD4 or CD8 phenotype of responding clones was assigned using the separately sequenced CD4+ and CD8+ repertoires. The raw public reads went through TCRdb reprocessing: fastp at Q25, MiXCR clone calling, in-frame beta chains kept. Records with the same CDR3 protein are collapsed into one entry carrying the most frequent genes and DNA. TCRdb, not the authors, supplied the V and J calls. The sample records about 44,000 distinct CDR3 sequences, around 6.1% of which are singletons. In total, the top ten clones hold approximately 0.74% of the sample.

Ficoll-Paque density gradient centrifugation was the method used to isolate PBMCs. This clonotype was seen many times. Its antigen is still unknown. Base-call qualities are not available, and no considerably larger clone is one nucleotide away. This sequence uses TRBV12-3 or TRBV12-4 and TRBJ2-1; tentative D gene TRBD2, with 6 bases matching. Sample: PBMCs or a T cell subset sorted from them (not recorded which). This TCR was sampled from an adult who had mild COVID-19 (a few samples of this study predate the infection). The sample titles of this study are shuffled in the database, so cell type and time point are left out. The sequence in DNA is TGTGCCAGCAGTGGGGACTTCGGGGATGAGCAGTTCTTC. It translates to CASSGDFGDEQFF.